A selection of T cell receptor beta chains follows, all from one sample in a study of blood T cell repertoires in COVID-19. Method: immunoSEQ multiplex PCR; TCRdb's copy keeps in-frame clones and lacks some. Among almost 95,000 clones, 84% were seen once, and the ten largest hold around 5.8%. The specimen sequenced was peripheral blood. These receptors were collected from a man in his sixties with acute or convalescent COVID-19. Both conserved end residues are trimmed from each CDR3. The order of the fields is V gene, CDR3 protein.

v_gene: TRBV18; CDR3aa: ASSPRQGLTGELF
v_gene: TRBV9; CDR3aa: ASSVGQGANYGYT
v_gene: TRBV10-3; CDR3aa: AISAPAGADEQF
v_gene: TRBV5-6; CDR3aa: ASSLGDSRGYT
v_gene: TRBV7-7; CDR3aa: ASSLSYSNQETQY
v_gene: TRBV20-1; CDR3aa: SAIDGSYNEQF
v_gene: TRBV20-1; CDR3aa: SARPEYTQY
v_gene: TRBV11-1; CDR3aa: AIRGTGDTDTQY
v_gene: TRBV5-1; CDR3aa: ASSLDGGGAF
v_gene: TRBV27; CDR3aa: ASSWASGGRNEQF
v_gene: TRBV4-1; CDR3aa: ASSQAGGSYNEQF
v_gene: TRBV25-1; CDR3aa: ASSVQGATEAF
v_gene: TRBV11-3; CDR3aa: ASSLEGGFSVDGSYEQY
v_gene: TRBV30; CDR3aa: AWSRAGGRYGYT
v_gene: TRBV6-6; CDR3aa: ASSYRGQGNEQF
v_gene: TRBV14; CDR3aa: ASSQVVGGETQY
v_gene: TRBV4-2; CDR3aa: ASSHVQGTEAF
v_gene: TRBV19; CDR3aa: ASSPASGTSSYEQY
v_gene: TRBV24-1; CDR3aa: ATSDTTEYTEAF
v_gene: TRBV5-1; CDR3aa: ASKPGQGPYGYT
v_gene: TRBV19; CDR3aa: ASTRGQDKNIQY
v_gene: TRBV9; CDR3aa: ASSVSSGGRPTDTQY
v_gene: TRBV9; CDR3aa: ASSGAIRDRSETQY
v_gene: TRBV18; CDR3aa: ASSPPNPLEQY
v_gene: TRBV27; CDR3aa: ASSPLLGGGPYEQY
v_gene: TRBV3-1/TRBV3-2; CDR3aa: ASSQEGPLAGISDEQF
v_gene: TRBV5-4; CDR3aa: ASSLTSGYEQY
v_gene: TRBV11-2; CDR3aa: ASSLGGDSYEQY
v_gene: TRBV7-2; CDR3aa: ASSFGQGWTYEQY
v_gene: TRBV6-6; CDR3aa: ASSPKGDYGYT
v_gene: TRBV6-5; CDR3aa: ASSPGQGSDTQY
v_gene: TRBV5-1; CDR3aa: ASSFGDRVVDGYT
v_gene: TRBV28; CDR3aa: ASSFRGNTEAF
v_gene: TRBV27; CDR3aa: ASSLSAGTGSIDEQF
v_gene: TRBV12-5; CDR3aa: ASGWTGSGNTIY
v_gene: TRBV2; CDR3aa: ASSVTGVNTEAF
v_gene: TRBV6-5; CDR3aa: ASTSGQGYEKLF
v_gene: TRBV18; CDR3aa: ASSPYTGGDSGNTIY
v_gene: TRBV7-3; CDR3aa: ASSLDRGGTGELF
v_gene: TRBV3-1/TRBV3-2; CDR3aa: ASSQDRLAGSGEQF
v_gene: TRBV2; CDR3aa: ASSKQPETGDYT
v_gene: TRBV12-3/TRBV12-4; CDR3aa: ASRGLAGGSGD
v_gene: TRBV6-2/TRBV6-3; CDR3aa: ASSYTSGNTEAF
v_gene: TRBV21-1; CDR3aa: ASSSGSKWLDPGHVGQPQH
v_gene: TRBV3-1/TRBV3-2; CDR3aa: ASSRYPGTGNTGELF
v_gene: TRBV7-6; CDR3aa: ASSLARGRGEKLF